The text below deals with one T cell receptor (beta chain). The data derive from a study of shared clonotypes between healthy human individuals. Looking at the study overall: Each donor had three CD4 naive, three CD4 memory, two CD8 naive and one CD8 memory plate.

Trimming removed 1 base at V and 1 base at J, with 11 bases between. The CDR3 is 16 amino acids. CDR1 and CDR2 from the germline V gene are KGHSH and LQKENI. Clones were read by immunoSEQ multiplex PCR, and TCRdb kept only the in-frame ones, dropping some. The profile covers millions of clones, with more than 85% appearing a single time and about 0.37% taken by the ten largest. The rearrangement links TRBV18 to TRBJ1-3; D ambiguous. Sequencing was done on a sample of naive CD4+ T cells from PBMCs. Indicated subset: CD45RA+ positively selected. The clonotype comes from a man aged 18-30 years in good health. Some clones in this sample may be carry-over from other donors' samples. The CDR3 region is CASSPQGLPSGNTIYF. The CDR3 nucleotides read TGTGCCAGCTCACCACAGGGATTACCTTCTGGAAACACCATATATTTT.